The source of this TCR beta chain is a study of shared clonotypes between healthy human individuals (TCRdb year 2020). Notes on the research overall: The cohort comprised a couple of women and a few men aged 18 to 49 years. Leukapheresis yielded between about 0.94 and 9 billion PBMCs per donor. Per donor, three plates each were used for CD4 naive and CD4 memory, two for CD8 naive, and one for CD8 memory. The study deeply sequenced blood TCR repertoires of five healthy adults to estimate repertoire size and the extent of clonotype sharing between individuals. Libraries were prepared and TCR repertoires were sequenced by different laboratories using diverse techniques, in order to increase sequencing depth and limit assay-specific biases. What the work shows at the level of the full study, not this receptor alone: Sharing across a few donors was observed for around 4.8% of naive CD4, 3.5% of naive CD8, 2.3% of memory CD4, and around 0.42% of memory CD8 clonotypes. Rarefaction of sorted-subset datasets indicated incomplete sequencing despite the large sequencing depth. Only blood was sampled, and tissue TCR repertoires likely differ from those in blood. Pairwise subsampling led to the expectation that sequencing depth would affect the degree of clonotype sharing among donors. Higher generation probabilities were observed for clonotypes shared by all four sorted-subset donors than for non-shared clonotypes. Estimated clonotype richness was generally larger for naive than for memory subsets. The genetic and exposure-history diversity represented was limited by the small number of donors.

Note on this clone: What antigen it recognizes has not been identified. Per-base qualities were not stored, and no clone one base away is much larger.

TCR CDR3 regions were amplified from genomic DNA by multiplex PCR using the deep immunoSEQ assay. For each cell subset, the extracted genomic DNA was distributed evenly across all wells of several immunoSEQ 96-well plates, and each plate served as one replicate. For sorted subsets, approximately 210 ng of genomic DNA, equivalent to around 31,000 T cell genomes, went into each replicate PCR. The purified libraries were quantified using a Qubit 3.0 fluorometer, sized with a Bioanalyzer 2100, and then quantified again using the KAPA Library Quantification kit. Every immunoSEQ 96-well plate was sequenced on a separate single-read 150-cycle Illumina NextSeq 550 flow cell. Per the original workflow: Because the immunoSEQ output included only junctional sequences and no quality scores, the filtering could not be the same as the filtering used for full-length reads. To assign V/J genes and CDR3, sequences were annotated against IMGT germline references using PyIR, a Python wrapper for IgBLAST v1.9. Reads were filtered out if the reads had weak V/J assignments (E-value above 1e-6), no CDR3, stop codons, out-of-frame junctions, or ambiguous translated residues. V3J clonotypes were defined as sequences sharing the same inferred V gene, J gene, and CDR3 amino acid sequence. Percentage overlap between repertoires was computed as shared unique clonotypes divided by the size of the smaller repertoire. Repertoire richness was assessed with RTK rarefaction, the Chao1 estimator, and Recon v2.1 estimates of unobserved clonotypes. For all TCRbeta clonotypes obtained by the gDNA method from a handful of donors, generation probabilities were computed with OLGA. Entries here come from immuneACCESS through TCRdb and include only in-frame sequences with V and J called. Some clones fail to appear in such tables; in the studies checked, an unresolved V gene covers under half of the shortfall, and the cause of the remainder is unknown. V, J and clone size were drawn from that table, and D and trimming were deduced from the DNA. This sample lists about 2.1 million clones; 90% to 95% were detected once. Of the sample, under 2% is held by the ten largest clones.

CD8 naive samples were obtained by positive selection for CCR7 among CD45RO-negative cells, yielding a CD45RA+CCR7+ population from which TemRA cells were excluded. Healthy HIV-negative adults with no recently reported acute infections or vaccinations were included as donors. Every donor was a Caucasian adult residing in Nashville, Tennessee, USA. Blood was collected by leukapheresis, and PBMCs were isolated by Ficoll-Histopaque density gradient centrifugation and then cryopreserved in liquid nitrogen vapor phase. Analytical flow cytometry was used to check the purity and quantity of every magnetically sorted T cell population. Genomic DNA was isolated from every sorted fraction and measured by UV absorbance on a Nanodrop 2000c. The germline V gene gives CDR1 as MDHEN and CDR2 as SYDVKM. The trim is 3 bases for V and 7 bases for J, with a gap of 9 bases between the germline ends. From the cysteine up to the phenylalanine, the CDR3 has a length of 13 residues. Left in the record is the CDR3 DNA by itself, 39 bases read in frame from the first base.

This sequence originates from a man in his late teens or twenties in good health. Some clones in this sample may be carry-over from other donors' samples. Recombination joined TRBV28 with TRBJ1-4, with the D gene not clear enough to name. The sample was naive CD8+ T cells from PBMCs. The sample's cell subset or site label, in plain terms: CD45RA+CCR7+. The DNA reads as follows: TGTGCCAGCAGTTTCGTATCCAGTGAAAAACTGTTTTTT. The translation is CASSFVSSEKLFF.